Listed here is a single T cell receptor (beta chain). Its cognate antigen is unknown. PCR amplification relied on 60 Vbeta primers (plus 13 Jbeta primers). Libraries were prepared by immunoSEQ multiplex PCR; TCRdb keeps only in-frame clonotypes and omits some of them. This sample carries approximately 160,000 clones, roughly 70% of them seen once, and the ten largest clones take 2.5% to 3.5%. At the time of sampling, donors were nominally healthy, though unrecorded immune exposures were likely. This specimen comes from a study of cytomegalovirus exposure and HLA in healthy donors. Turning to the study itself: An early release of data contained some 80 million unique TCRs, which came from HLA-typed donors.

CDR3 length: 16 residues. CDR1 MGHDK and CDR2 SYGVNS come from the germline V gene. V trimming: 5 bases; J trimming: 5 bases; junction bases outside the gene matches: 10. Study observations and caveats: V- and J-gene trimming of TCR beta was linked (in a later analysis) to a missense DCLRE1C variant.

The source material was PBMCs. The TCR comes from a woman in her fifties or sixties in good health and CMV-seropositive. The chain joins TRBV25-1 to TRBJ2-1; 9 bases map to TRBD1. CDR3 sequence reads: CASSSTQGAQNNEQFF. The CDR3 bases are TGTGCCAGCAGTTCTACACAGGGGGCGCAGAACAATGAGCAGTTCTTC.